The source of this TCR beta chain is a study of blood T cells in healthy people across ages (dated by TCRdb to the mid-2010s). Regarding the research as a whole: In model experiments, roughly one uniquely barcoded TCR beta cDNA molecule per two T cells was captured by template switching. The study analyzed two additional independent replicas of 1 million unique cDNA reads from the same blood draw for two donors, one aged 18 to 29 and one aged 80 or older. Donors of different ages were randomly distributed across sequencing lanes to avoid experimental bias. To track age-related changes in TCR beta repertoire diversity, the study relied on deep sequencing normalized with unique cDNA molecular identifiers. The donors were split into four age groups: young (average 16 years), middle-aged (around 40), aged (roughly 60) and long-lived (over 75).

Systemically healthy Caucasian individuals from Russia, some 36 in total and aged roughly 6 to 100 years, were included as donors. Each donor gave roughly 9.5 milliliters of peripheral blood, collected into EDTA-treated Vacutainer tubes. Ficoll-Paque density-gradient centrifugation was used to isolate PBMCs, with at least 7 million per sample. Total RNA, at least 5.5 micrograms per sample, was extracted from PBMCs with Trizol reagent. Naive CD45RAhigh/CD27high T cell percentages were measured by flow cytometry on a PBMC aliquot from every donor. The junction shows trimming of 3 bases on V and 4 bases on J, and the gene matches do not reach 4 bases of it. From its cysteine to its phenylalanine, the CDR3 spans 14 amino acids. Only the CDR3 DNA is retained, 42 bases long and in frame from the first base. Sequences ENHRY (CDR1) and SYGVKD (CDR2) are obtained from the germline V gene. Libraries were built with 5' RACE. The instrument was an Illumina HiSeq 2500. A second PCR of about 7 to 12 cycles was run with a J-beta primer mix and a sample-barcoded 5' primer. A template-switch 5' adaptor carrying 12 random nucleotides introduced a unique molecular identifier onto each TCR beta cDNA molecule. At least 2.5 million CDR3-containing paired-end reads were obtained from each sample. All of the RNA was converted into first-strand cDNA using the Mint cDNA synthesis kit, with a TRBC-specific oligonucleotide serving as the primer. All cDNA was treated with uracil-DNA glycosylase and then went through a first 18-cycle PCR with the universal primers M1SS and BC2_uni_R. The paper's data handling went like this. Each sample was normalized by randomly selecting 1 million high-quality reads, each carrying a distinct molecular identifier. Instead of being binned into consensus sequences, reads that shared molecular identifiers were thrown out. MiTCR, set to a Q25 quality threshold and the strictest error-elimination algorithm, was used for CDR3 identification, clonotype clustering and error correction. A nonparametric unseen species model with Euler transformation was used to estimate lower-bound total TCR beta diversity. The public reads were reprocessed in TCRdb via fastp at Q25 and MiXCR, keeping in-frame beta chains. For every CDR3 protein sequence, its rows merge into one entry that carries the most common genes and DNA. Clone size and V and J calls follow TCRdb, not the original study. This sample holds 980,000 or so distinct CDR3 sequences; about 44% were observed only once. The top ten clonotypes cover roughly 12% of the sample.

Points the paper makes about the study in general: Compared with the aged group, more naive CD4+ T cells, fewer expanded clones and increased TCR diversity were shown by the long-lived group, suggesting age selection. As age increased, observed TCR beta diversity per million T cells dropped in a roughly linear way, and a significant reduction was already evident by age 40. Total diversity estimates from one million sequenced T cells were considered lower bounds and underestimates. Since profiling was done on bulk unsorted PBMCs, naive and antigen-experienced compartments could not be conclusively compared. Donor CMV infection status was unknown, potentially confounding age-related changes in expanded clonotypes. Observed TCR beta diversity correlated strongly with the percentage of naive T cells measured by flow cytometry.

This clonotype was seen ten or more times. Its antigen is still unknown. No clone much larger than this one lies a single base away; base qualities are absent. This sequence originates from a man aged 30 to 45 in good health. Material: blood. Recombination connected TRBV10-3 to TRBJ2-7, and 9 junction bases match TRBD2. The DNA sequence is TGTGCCATCAGTGAAACTAGCGGGCTTTACGAGCAGTACTTC. This gives the protein CAISETSGLYEQYF.